This TCR beta chain was found in a study of cytomegalovirus exposure and HLA in healthy donors. The CDR3 is 13 amino acids. Trimming removed 7 bases from V and 5 bases from J, with 13 bases in between. Germline lookup yields CDR1 SGHNT and CDR2 YYREEE (reference sequence). The study ran its PCR with 60 Vbeta and 13 Jbeta primers. The method was immunoSEQ multiplex PCR; TCRdb's version includes in-frame clones alone and lacks a portion of them. The sample records more than 85,000 clones, around 87% being singletons. The sequenced sample was PBMCs. The chain carries TRBV5-4 and TRBJ2-1; perhaps TRBD1 as D (5 bases). The clonotype was recovered from a man in his forties in good health and CMV-seronegative. This CDR3 is CASQGPGDNEQFF. CDR3 bases: TGTGCCAGCCAGGGTCCCGGTGACAATGAGCAGTTCTTC.